These 25 T cell receptor beta chains were all obtained from the same sample, sequenced in a study of blood T cell repertoires in COVID-19. Assay: immunoSEQ multiplex PCR; the TCRdb copy retains only in-frame clones and omits some. Of some 350,000 clones detected, under 95% appear once; the ten largest clones hold 2.5% to 4%. Material: peripheral blood. Every receptor here comes from a woman aged 18-30 years who had recovered from COVID-19.

This clone was seen a single time. V gene TRBV2 combines with J gene TRBJ2-1; 7 bases map to TRBD1. The CDR3 runs 11 residues. Trimming at V came to 11 bases and at J to 8 bases, leaving 6 bases not matched to a gene. Germline V gene sequence: CDR1 SNHLY, CDR2 FYNNEI. CDR3 residues: CAGKTGHEQFF. CDR3 nucleotides: TGTGCCGGTAAGACAGGGCATGAGCAGTTCTTC.

This clone was observed a single time. The CDR3 protein is CASSSRGGLNTGELFF. The CDR3 DNA reads TGTGCCAGCAGTTCCCGGGGGGGGCTAAACACCGGGGAGCTGTTTTTT. The chain is built from TRBV9 and TRBJ2-2, with TRBD2 matching over 8 bases. CDR1 SGDLS and CDR2 YYNGEE come from the germline V gene. The CDR3 contains 16 residues. Unmatched junction bases numbered 8, after V lost 5 bases and J lost 2 bases.

This clone has just one count. The V and J genes are TRBV9 and TRBJ1-2, with D maybe TRBD1 (5 bases). CDR3 length: 15 amino acids. Germline loops: CDR1 SGDLS, CDR2 YYNGEE. V dropped 4 bases and J dropped 2 bases, with 15 bases sitting between them. The CDR3 DNA is TGTGCCAGCAGCCCGCGACAGTCACTAAACTATGGCTACACCTTC. This gives the protein CASSPRQSLNYGYTF.

The chain recombines TRBV6-5 with TRBJ2-3; TRBD2 agrees at 10 bases. V trimming: 6 bases; J trimming: 4 bases; junction bases outside the gene matches: 4. The CDR3 is made up of 14 amino acids. The germline CDR1 and CDR2 sequences are MNHEY and SVGAGI. The CDR3 spells CASRLAGEADTQYF. In DNA, the CDR3 is TGTGCCAGCAGGCTAGCGGGGGAGGCAGATACGCAGTATTTT.

The chain combines TRBV6-4 with TRBJ2-3, with 11 bases aligning to TRBD2. V gave up 3 bases and J gave up 4 bases; unmatched junction bases: 0. The CDR3 has 14 residues. From germline, CDR1 is MRHNA and CDR2 SNTAGT. The CDR3 loop reads CASSELAGADTQYF. Written as DNA, the CDR3 is TGTGCCAGCAGTGAACTAGCGGGAGCAGATACGCAGTATTTT.

In this sample, this clone turned up once. The chain employs TRBV6-2 or TRBV6-3 and TRBJ2-7; D possibly corresponds to TRBD2 (6 bases). V lost 5 bases and J lost 6, with 11 bases in between. CDR1 is MNHEY and CDR2 is SVGEGT in the germline V gene. This CDR3 spans 12 amino acids. Here the CDR3 reads CASSTRGVEQYV. The CDR3 DNA reads TGTGCCAGCAGTACCCGCGGGGTCGAGCAGTACGTC.

The CDR3 is CASSYGRNTEAFF. In DNA form, the CDR3 reads TGTGCCAGCAGTTACGGCCGGAACACTGAAGCTTTCTTT. The chain carries TRBV6-2 or TRBV6-3 and TRBJ1-1, with D uncertain. The germline V gene has CDR1 MNHEY and CDR2 SVGEGT. V was clipped by 2 bases and J by 1 base, with 5 bases between them. The CDR3 loop spans 13 amino acids.

This clone was observed a handful of times. V is TRBV14 and J is TRBJ1-6, with 9 bases identical to TRBD1. The CDR3 loop spans 16 amino acids. V shed 3 bases and J 10 bases; nucleotides not matched to a gene: 10. Germline V CDR1 and CDR2: SGHDN, FVKESK. CDR3 in DNA: TGTGCCAGCAGCCACCAGCTACAGGGGGCAGGATCACCCCTCCACTTT. Its protein is CASSHQLQGAGSPLHF.

The chain links TRBV19 to TRBJ1-1; 7 bases map to TRBD1. Germline CDR1 reads LNHDA; CDR2 reads SQIVND (reference sequence). The CDR3 contains 15 residues. The V and J ends lost 4 bases and 2 bases, in that order; junction bases with no gene match: 7. CDR3 nucleotides: TGTGCCAGTAGTAGTGAACAGGGGCGAAACACTGAAGCTTTCTTT. This encodes CASSSEQGRNTEAFF.

The V call is TRBV6-6, the J call TRBJ1-5, with TRBD1 as a possible D gene (6 bases). Deletions cut 5 bases from V and 0 bases from J, with 23 bases between. In germline, CDR1 is MNHNY, CDR2 SVGAGI (reference sequence). CDR3 size: 19 residues. CDR3 coding DNA: TGTGCCAGCAGTCGATCACAGGGCCAGACCATTTATAGCAATCAGCCCCAGCATTTT. Protein product: CASSRSQGQTIYSNQPQHF.

The chain uses TRBV7-8 and TRBJ2-1; 10 positions match TRBD2. Germline V gene data show CDR1 as SGHVS and CDR2 as FQNEAQ. This CDR3 spans 17 amino acids. V lost 5 bases and J lost 0; bases outside the gene matches: 7. CDR3 protein: CASSRGLAASSYNEQFF. Written as DNA, the CDR3 is TGTGCCAGCAGCCGAGGACTAGCGGCCTCCTCCTACAATGAGCAGTTCTTC.

The gene calls are TRBV7-8 and TRBJ2-7; the match to TRBD1 covers 12 bases. The CDR3 has 15 residues. Germline lookup yields CDR1 SGHVS and CDR2 FQNEAQ. After removal of 4 bases from V and 5 bases from J, the junction contained 6 bases not matched to a gene. The CDR3 loop is CASSSSGTGGDEQYV. As DNA, the CDR3 is TGTGCCAGCAGCTCTTCCGGGACAGGGGGCGACGAGCAGTACGTC.

V gene TRBV25-1 combines with J gene TRBJ1-2, with 7 bases matching TRBD1. V shed 7 bases, J shed 5 bases, and the junction held 7 bases outside the gene matches. Germline values: CDR1 MGHDK, CDR2 SYGVNS. This CDR3 has 13 residues. CDR3 residues: CASKQGRGYGYTF. CDR3 nucleotide sequence: TGTGCCAGCAAACAGGGGAGAGGATATGGCTACACCTTC.

The V and J genes are TRBV7-2 and TRBJ2-5, with 11 nucleotides matching TRBD2. The germline V gene has CDR1 SGHTA and CDR2 FQGNSA. After removal of 2 bases from V and 6 bases from J, the junction contained 11 bases not matched to a gene. The CDR3 consists of 17 residues. CDR3 amino acids: CASSLLAGGLLWKTQYF. The DNA for the CDR3 is TGTGCCAGCAGCTTATTAGCGGGAGGGCTTTTATGGAAGACCCAGTACTTC.

This clone appeared a single time. This chain uses TRBV3-1 (or the pseudogene TRBV3-2) with TRBJ2-1, with D maybe TRBD2 (6 bases). V was pared by 4 bases and J by 8 bases, with 33 bases between. Germline V gene lookup returns CDR1 LGHDT and CDR2 YNNKEL (reference sequence). The CDR3 totals 20 residues. The CDR3 loop reads CASSPVFLFKARDGVDEQFF. CDR3 bases: TGTGCCAGCAGCCCAGTTTTCCTTTTCAAAGCGCGGGATGGGGTAGATGAGCAGTTCTTC.

The J gene is TRBJ2-1, the V gene TRBV6-5; D is undetermined. The CDR3 covers 11 residues. The V gene lost 3 bases and the J gene lost 8 bases, with 5 bases spanning the gap. CDR1 is MNHEY and CDR2 is SVGAGI in the germline V gene. This chain's CDR3 is CASSYYDEQFF. Written as DNA, the CDR3 is TGTGCCAGCAGTTATTATGATGAGCAGTTCTTC.

The chain combines TRBV5-5 with TRBJ2-2; 13 nucleotides match TRBD2. With 4 bases clipped from V and 4 bases from J, the junction kept 7 bases outside the gene matches. CDR1 SGHKS and CDR2 YYEKEE come from the germline V gene (reference sequence). CDR3 length: 17 amino acids. CDR3 nucleotides: TGTGCCAGCAGCCACACCGGGACTAGCGGGGCCACCGGGGAGCTGTTTTTT. Amino acid sequence: CASSHTGTSGATGELFF. The variable domain in full, with the rest retrieved from reference TRBV5-5 and TRBJ2-2, is DAGVTQSPTHLIKTRGQQVTLRCSPISGHKSVSWYQQVLGQGPQFIFQYYEKEERGRGNFPDRFSARQFPNYSSELNVNALLLGDSALYLCASSHTGTSGATGELFFGEGSRLTVL.

The V and J genes are TRBV19 and TRBJ1-5; D unclear. This CDR3 is built from 13 residues. The V end lost 5 bases, the J end lost 4 bases, and 9 bases lay between the germline ends. CDR1 is LNHDA, CDR2 SQIVND, per germline (reference sequence). The chain's CDR3 is CASSVSTNQPQHF. As DNA, the CDR3 is TGTGCCAGTAGTGTGAGTACGAATCAGCCCCAGCATTTT.

The chain's CDR3 is CASSSVGTSGFNEQFF. CDR3 sequence (DNA): TGTGCCAGCAGCTCCGTGGGGACTAGCGGCTTCAATGAGCAGTTCTTC. The chain carries TRBV28 and TRBJ2-1; TRBD2 aligns across 11 bases. CDR3 length: 16 residues. CDR1 and CDR2 from the germline V gene are MDHEN and SYDVKM. Trimming removed 6 bases from V and 6 bases from J; junction bases left unmatched: 10.

The chain recombines TRBV7-2 with TRBJ2-7; D is possibly TRBD2 (6 bases). Germline V gene lookup returns CDR1 SGHTA and CDR2 FQGNSA. CDR3 length: 13 amino acids. DNA of the CDR3: TGTGCCAGCAGCTTAGCGGGTAGCGGAGCACTTCTCGTC. Translation gives CASSLAGSGALLV.

The chain recombines TRBV11-2 with TRBJ1-2; 7 positions agree with TRBD1. The germline CDR1 and CDR2 sequences are SGHAT and FQNNGV. This CDR3 is 12 amino acids long. The V gene end was trimmed by 4 bases and the J gene end by 7 bases; junction bases not matched to a gene: 3. CDR3 sequence (DNA): TGTGCCAGCAGCTCCACAGGGGTTGGCTACACCTTC. Translation gives CASSSTGVGYTF.

V and J are TRBV15 and TRBJ1-2; D not resolved. The CDR3 contains 16 residues. V lost 0 bases and J lost 7, with 18 bases in between. Germline CDR1 LNHNV, CDR2 YYDKDF (reference sequence). The CDR3 loop is CATSRESARKDGGYTF. The CDR3 DNA is TGTGCCACCAGCAGAGAGTCGGCCAGGAAGGATGGTGGCTACACCTTC.

This clone showed up just once. This chain connects TRBV10-1 to TRBJ2-7, with D possibly being TRBD2 (5 bases). CDR1 is WNHNN, CDR2 SYGVQD, per germline (reference sequence). Trimming stripped 2 bases from V and 1 base from J, with 21 bases between. The CDR3 length is 18 residues. The CDR3 reads CASSEGPLARVLSYEQYV. In DNA, the CDR3 is TGCGCCAGCAGTGAGGGGCCCTTAGCGCGGGTACTTTCCTACGAGCAGTACGTC.

The chain links TRBV7-2 to TRBJ2-3, with 10 bases that match TRBD2. Looked up from germline, CDR1 is SGHTA and CDR2 is FQGNSA. Trimming took 6 bases from V and 6 from J; bases not matched to a gene: 3. CDR3 length: 13 residues. The CDR3 DNA sequence: TGTGCCAGCAGTCTAGCGGGAGTTGATACGCAGTATTTT. Translating it yields CASSLAGVDTQYF.

The J gene is TRBJ2-4, the V gene TRBV2; TRBD2 matches 7 bases. Germline lookup yields CDR1 SNHLY and CDR2 FYNNEI. The CDR3 spans 15 residues. V lost 8 bases and J lost 3; bases outside the gene matches: 10. The CDR3 reads CASLGAGRDKNIQYF. CDR3 coding DNA: TGTGCCAGCCTTGGAGCGGGACGGGACAAAAACATTCAGTACTTC.